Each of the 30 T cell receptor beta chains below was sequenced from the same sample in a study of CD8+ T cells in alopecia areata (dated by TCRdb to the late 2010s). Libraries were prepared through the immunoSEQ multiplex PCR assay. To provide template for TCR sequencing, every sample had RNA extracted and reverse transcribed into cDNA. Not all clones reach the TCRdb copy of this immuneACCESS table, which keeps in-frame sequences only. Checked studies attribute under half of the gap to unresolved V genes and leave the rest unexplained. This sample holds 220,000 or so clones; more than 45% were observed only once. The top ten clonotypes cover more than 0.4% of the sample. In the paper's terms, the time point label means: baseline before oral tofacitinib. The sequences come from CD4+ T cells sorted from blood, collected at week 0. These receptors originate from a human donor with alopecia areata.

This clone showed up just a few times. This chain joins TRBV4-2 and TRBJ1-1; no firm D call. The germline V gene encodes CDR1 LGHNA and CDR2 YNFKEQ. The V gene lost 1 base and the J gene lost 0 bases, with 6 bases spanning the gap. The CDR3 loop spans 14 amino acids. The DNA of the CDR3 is TGTGCCAGCAGCCAAGGCGGTATGAACACTGAAGCTTTCTTT. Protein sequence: CASSQGGMNTEAFF.

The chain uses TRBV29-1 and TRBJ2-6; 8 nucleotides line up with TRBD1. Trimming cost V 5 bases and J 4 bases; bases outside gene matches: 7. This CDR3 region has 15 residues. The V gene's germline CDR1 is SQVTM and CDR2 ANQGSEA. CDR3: CSVRTGMTGANVLTF. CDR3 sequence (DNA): TGCAGCGTTAGGACAGGGATGACAGGGGCCAACGTCCTGACTTTC. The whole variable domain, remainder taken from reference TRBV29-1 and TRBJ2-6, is SAVISQKPSRDICQRGTSLTIQCQVDSQVTMMFWYRQQPGQSLTLIATANQGSEATYESGFVIDKFPISRPNLTFSTLTVSNMSPEDSSIYLCSVRTGMTGANVLTFGAGSRLTVL.

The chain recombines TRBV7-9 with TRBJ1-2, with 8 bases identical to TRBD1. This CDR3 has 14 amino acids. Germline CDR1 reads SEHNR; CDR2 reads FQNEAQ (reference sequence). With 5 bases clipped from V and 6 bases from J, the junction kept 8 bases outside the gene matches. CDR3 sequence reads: CASSDPRTGHGYTF. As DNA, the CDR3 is TGTGCCAGCAGCGATCCAAGGACAGGGCATGGCTACACCTTC.

The CDR3 nucleotides are TGTGCCAGCAGTCCAGCAGGGATGTGGGAGACCCAGTACTTC. It yields the protein CASSPAGMWETQYF. J is TRBJ2-5 and V is TRBV27; tentative D call: TRBD1 (5 bases). Germline V CDR1 and CDR2: MNHEY, SMNVEV (reference sequence). There are 14 residues in the CDR3. V lost 5 bases and J 5 bases, leaving 15 bases between the germline ends.

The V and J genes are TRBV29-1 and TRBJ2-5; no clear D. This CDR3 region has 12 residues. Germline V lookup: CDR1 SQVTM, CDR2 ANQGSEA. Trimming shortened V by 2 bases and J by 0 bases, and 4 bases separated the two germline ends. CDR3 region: CSVESNQETQYF. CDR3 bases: TGCAGCGTTGAATCGAACCAAGAGACCCAGTACTTC.

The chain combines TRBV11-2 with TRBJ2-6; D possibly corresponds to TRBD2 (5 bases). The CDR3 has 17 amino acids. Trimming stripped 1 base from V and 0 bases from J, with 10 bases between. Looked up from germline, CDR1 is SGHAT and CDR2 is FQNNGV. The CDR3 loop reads CASSLGGRISGANVLTF. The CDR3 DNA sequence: TGTGCCAGCAGCTTAGGCGGGCGGATCTCTGGGGCCAACGTCCTGACTTTC. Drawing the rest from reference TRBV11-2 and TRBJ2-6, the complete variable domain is EAGVAQSPRYKIIEKRQSVAFWCNPISGHATLYWYQQILGQGPKLLIQFQNNGVVDDSQLPKDRFSAERLKGVDSTLKIQPAKLEDSAVYLCASSLGGRISGANVLTFGAGSRLTVL.

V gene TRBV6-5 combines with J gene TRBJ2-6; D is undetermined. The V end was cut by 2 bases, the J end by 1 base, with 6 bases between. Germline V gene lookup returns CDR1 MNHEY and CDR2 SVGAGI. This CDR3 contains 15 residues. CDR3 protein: CASSYAVSGANVLTF. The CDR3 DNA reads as TGTGCCAGCAGTTACGCGGTATCTGGGGCCAACGTCCTGACTTTC.

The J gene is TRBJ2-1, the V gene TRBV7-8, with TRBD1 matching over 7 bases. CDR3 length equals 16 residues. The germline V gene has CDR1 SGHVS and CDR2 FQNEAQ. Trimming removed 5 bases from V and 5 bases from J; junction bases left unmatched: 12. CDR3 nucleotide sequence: TGTGCCAGCAGCCATAGGCGGTGGGACAGCAACAATGAGCAGTTCTTC. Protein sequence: CASSHRRWDSNNEQFF.

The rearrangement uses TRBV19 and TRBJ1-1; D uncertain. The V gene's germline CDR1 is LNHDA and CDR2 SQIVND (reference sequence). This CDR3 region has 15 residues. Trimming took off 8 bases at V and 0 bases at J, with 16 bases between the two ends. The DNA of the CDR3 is TGTGCCAGTGCCATTGACGGATCCATGAACACTGAAGCTTTCTTT. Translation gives CASAIDGSMNTEAFF.

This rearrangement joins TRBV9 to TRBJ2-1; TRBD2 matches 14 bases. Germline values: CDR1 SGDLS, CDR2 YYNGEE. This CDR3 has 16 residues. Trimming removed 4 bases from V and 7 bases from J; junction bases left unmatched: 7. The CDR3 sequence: CASSLLGTSGGNEQFF. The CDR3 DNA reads TGTGCCAGCAGCTTGCTTGGGACTAGCGGGGGTAATGAGCAGTTCTTC.

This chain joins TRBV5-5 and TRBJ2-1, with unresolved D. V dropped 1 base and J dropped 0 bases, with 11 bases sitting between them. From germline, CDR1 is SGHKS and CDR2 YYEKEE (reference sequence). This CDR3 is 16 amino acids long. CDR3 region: CASSLNADLSYNEQFF. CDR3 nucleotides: TGTGCCAGCAGCTTGAATGCGGACCTCTCCTACAATGAGCAGTTCTTC.

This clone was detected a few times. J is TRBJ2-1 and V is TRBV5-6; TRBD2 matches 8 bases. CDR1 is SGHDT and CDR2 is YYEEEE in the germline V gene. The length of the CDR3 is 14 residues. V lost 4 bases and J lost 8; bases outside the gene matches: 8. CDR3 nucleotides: TGTGCCAGCAGCCTTAGCGGGACGATTCATGAGCAGTTCTTC. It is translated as CASSLSGTIHEQFF.

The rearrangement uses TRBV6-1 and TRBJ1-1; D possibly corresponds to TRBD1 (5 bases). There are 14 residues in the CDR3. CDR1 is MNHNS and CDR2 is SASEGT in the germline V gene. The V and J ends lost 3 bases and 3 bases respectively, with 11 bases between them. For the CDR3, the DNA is TGTGCCAGCAGTGAGCAGGGATTAGACACTGAAGCTTTCTTT. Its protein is CASSEQGLDTEAFF.

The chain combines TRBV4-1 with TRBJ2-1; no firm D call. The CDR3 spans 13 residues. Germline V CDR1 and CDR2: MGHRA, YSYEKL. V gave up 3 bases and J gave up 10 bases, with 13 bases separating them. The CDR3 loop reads CASSQSRRGEQFF. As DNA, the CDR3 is TGCGCCAGCAGCCAGTCCCGCCGAGGAGAGCAGTTCTTC.

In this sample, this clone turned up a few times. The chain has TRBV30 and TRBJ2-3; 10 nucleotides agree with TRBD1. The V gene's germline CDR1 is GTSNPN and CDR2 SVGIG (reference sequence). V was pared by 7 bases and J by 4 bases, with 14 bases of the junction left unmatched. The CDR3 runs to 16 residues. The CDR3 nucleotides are TGTGCCTTAGGTTCGGGACAGGGGTTTTCTGCAGATACGCAGTATTTT. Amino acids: CALGSGQGFSADTQYF.

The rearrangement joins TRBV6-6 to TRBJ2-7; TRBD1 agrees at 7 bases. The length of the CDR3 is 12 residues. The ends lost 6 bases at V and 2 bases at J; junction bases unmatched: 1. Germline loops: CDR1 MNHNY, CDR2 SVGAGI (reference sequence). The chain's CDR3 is CASRGTAYEQYF. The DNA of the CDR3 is TGTGCCAGCAGGGGGACAGCCTACGAGCAGTACTTC.

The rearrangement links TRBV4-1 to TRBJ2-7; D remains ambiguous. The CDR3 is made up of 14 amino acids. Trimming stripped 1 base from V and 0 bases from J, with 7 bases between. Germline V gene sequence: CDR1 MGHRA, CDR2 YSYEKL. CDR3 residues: CASSQVPHSYEQYF. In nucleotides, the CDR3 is TGCGCCAGCAGCCAAGTGCCCCACTCCTACGAGCAGTACTTC.

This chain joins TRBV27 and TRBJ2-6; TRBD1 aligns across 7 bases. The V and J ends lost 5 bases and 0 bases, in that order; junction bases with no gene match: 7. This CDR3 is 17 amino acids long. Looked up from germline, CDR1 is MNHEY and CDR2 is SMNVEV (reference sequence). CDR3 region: CASSLGTAGSGANVLTF. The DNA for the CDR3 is TGTGCCAGCAGTCTCGGGACAGCCGGCTCTGGGGCCAACGTCCTGACTTTC.

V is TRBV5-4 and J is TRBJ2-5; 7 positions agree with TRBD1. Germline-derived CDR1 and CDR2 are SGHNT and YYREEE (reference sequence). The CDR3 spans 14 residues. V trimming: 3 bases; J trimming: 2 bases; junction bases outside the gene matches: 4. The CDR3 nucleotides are TGTGCCAGCAGCTCGGGACAGACTCAAGAGACCCAGTACTTC. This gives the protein CASSSGQTQETQYF.

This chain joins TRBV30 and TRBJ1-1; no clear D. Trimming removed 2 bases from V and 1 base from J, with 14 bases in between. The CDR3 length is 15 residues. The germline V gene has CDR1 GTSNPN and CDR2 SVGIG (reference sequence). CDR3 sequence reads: CAWSPPIAGNTEAFF. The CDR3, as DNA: TGTGCCTGGAGTCCACCGATCGCGGGGAACACTGAAGCTTTCTTT.

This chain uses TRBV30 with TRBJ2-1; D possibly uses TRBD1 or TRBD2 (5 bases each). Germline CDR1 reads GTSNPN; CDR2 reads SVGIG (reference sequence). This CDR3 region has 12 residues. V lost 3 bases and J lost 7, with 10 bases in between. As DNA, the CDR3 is TGTGCCTGGAGACTAGGGGATAATGAGCAGTTCTTC. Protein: CAWRLGDNEQFF.

The CDR3 spells CSVVRPRRADTQYF. Here the CDR3 DNA reads TGCAGCGTTGTAAGGCCCAGGCGGGCAGATACGCAGTATTTT. The chain uses TRBV29-1 and TRBJ2-3, with a tentative D call TRBD2 (5 bases). The CDR3 has 14 amino acids. V lost 4 bases to trimming and J lost 4 bases, with 15 bases between them. Germline CDR1 reads SQVTM; CDR2 reads ANQGSEA.

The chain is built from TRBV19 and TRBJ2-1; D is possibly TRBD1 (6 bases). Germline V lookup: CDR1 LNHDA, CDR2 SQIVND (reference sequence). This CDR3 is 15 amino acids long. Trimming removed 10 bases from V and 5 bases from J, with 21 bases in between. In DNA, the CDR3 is TGTGCCACCGCAGGGGCGGGCAGAATGGACAATGAGCAGTTCTTC. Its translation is CATAGAGRMDNEQFF.

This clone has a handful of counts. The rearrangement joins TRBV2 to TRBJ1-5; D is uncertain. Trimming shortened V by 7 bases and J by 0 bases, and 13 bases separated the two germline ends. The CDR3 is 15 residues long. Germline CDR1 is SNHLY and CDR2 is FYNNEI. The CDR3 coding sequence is TGTGCCAGCAAATTGGTACAGAATAGCAATCAGCCCCAGCATTTT. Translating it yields CASKLVQNSNQPQHF.

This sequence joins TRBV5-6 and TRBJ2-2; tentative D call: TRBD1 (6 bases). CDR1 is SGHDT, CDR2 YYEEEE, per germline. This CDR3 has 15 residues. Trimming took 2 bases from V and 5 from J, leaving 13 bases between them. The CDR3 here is CASSLLGAETGELFF. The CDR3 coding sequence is TGTGCCAGCAGCTTATTGGGGGCAGAAACCGGGGAGCTGTTTTTT. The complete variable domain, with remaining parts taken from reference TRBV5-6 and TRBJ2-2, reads DAGVTQSPTHLIKTRGQQVTLRCSPKSGHDTVSWYQQALGQGPQFIFQYYEEEERQRGNFPDRFSGHQFPNYSSELNVNALLLGDSALYLCASSLLGAETGELFFGEGSRLTVL.

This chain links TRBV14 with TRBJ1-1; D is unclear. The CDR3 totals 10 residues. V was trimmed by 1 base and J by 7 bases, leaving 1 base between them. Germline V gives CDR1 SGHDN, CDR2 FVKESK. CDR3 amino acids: CASSQVEAFF. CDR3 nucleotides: TGTGCCAGCAGCCAAGTTGAAGCTTTCTTT.

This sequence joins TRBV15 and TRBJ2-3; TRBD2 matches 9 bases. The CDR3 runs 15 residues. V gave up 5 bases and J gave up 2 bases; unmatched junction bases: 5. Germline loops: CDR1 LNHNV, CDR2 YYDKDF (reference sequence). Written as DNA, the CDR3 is TGTGCCACCAGCCGGCTAGCGGGATACACAGATACGCAGTATTTT. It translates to CATSRLAGYTDTQYF.

For the CDR3, the DNA is TGTGCCAGCAGCCCTCTGGAGGGCGGGACAGATACGCAGTATTTT. It translates to CASSPLEGGTDTQYF. This rearrangement joins TRBV7-2 to TRBJ2-3, with a weak D call TRBD2 (6 bases). The V end lost 5 bases, the J end lost 3 bases, and 15 bases lay between the germline ends. The CDR3 consists of 15 residues. Germline assignment: CDR1 SGHTA and CDR2 FQGNSA.

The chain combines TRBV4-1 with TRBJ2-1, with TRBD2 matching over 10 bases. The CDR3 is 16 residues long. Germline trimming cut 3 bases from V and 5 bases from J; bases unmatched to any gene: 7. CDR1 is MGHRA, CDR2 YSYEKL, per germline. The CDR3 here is CASSQTGLALNNEQFF. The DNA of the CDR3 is TGCGCCAGCAGCCAGACGGGACTAGCGCTAAACAATGAGCAGTTCTTC.

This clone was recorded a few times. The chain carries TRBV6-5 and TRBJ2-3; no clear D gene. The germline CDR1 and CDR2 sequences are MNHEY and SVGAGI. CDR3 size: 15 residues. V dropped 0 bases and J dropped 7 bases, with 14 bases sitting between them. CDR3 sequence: CASSYSRQPWHTQYF. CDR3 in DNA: TGTGCCAGCAGTTACTCGCGGCAGCCTTGGCATACGCAGTATTTT.